Sequencing of this T cell receptor beta chain was carried out in a study of T cell responses to AZD1222 COVID-19 vaccine. Overall study results and limits: Only a handful of AZD1222 recipients, more than five in all, had baseline seropositivity. Among vaccine-associated CD4 TCRs, coverage spanned spike, with dominance at 160-218 and 743-854. Clonal diversity was possibly underestimated, and white British individuals and females predominated among donors.

A word on this clone: Antigen unknown.

Sequenced by immunoSEQ multiplex PCR; TCRdb stores in-frame clones only, minus some. The table has roughly 190,000 clones, more than 85% seen once. The material was peripheral blood, obtained 28 days after the second AZD1222 dose. The origin of this receptor is an adult who received the AZD1222 COVID-19 vaccine.

CDR3 in amino acids: CASGLSGRAGDTQYF. As DNA, the CDR3 is TGTGCTAGTGGTCTCAGCGGGAGGGCCGGAGATACGCAGTATTTT. The V gene is TRBV12-5, the J gene TRBJ2-3; TRBD2 matches at 10 bases. J lost 5 bases, V lost 5 bases, and 7 bases had no gene match. The CDR3 runs to 15 residues. CDR1 is LGHNT and CDR2 is FRNRAP in the germline V gene.